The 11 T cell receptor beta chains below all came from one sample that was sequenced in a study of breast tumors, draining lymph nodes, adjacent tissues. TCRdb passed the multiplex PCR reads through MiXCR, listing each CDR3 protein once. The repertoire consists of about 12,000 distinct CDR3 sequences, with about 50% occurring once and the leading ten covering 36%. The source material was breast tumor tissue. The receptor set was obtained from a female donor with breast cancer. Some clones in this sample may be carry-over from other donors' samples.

The CDR3 here is CSARGFYGGMDTDTQYF. The CDR3 nucleotides are TGCAGTGCTAGAGGGTTCTACGGTGGGATGGACACAGATACGCAGTATTTT. This chain uses TRBV20-1 with TRBJ2-3; no definite D call. V dropped 1 base and J dropped 2 bases, with 19 bases sitting between them. CDR3 length: 17 residues. Germline V gene data show CDR1 as DFQATT and CDR2 as SNEGSKA (reference sequence).

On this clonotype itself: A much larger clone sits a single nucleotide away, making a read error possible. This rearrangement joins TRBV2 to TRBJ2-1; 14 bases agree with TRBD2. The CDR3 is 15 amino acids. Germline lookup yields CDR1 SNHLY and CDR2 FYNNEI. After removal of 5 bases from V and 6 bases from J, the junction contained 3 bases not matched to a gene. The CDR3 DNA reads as TGTGCCAGCAGTTGGACTAGCGGGAGGCCCAATGAGCAGTTCTTC. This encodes CASSWTSGRPNEQFF.

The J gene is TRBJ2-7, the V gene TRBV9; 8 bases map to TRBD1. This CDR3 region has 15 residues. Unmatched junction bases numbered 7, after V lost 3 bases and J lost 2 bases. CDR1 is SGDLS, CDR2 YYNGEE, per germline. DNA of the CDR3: TGTGCCAGCAGCGCCGAGTCAGGGGGCACCTACGAGCAGTACTTC. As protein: CASSAESGGTYEQYF.

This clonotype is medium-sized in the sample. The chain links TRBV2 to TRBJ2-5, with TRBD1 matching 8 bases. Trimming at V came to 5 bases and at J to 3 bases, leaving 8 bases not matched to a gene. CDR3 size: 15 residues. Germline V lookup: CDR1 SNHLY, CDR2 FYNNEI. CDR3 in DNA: TGTGCCAGCAGTCAAACAGGGGGAGCCAAAGAGACCCAGTACTTC. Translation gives CASSQTGGAKETQYF.

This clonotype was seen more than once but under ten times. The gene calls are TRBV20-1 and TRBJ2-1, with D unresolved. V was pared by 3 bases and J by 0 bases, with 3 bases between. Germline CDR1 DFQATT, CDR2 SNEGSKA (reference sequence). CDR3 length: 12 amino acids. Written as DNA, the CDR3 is TGCAGTGCTAGTTACTCCTACAATGAGCAGTTCTTC. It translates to CSASYSYNEQFF.

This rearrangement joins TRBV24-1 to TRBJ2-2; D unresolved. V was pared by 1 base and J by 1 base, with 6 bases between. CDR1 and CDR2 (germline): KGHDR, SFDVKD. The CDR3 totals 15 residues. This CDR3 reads CATSDLGKNTGELFF. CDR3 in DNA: TGTGCCACCAGTGATTTAGGGAAGAACACCGGGGAGCTGTTTTTT.

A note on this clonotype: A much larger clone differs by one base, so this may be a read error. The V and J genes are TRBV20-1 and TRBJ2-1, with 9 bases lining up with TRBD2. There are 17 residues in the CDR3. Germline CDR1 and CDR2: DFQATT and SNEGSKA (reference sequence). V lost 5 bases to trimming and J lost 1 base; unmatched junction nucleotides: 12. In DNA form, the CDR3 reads TGCAGTGCTGTTGCGACTAGCGGCAAGATTTCCTACAATGAGCAGTTCTTC. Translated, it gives CSAVATSGKISYNEQFF.

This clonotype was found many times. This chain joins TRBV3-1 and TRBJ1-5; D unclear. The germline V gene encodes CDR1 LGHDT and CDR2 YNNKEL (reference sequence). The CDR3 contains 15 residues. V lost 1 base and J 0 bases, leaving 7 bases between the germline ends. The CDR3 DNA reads TGTGCCAGCAGCCAAGGGATGCCTAGCAATCAGCCCCAGCATTTT. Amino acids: CASSQGMPSNQPQHF.

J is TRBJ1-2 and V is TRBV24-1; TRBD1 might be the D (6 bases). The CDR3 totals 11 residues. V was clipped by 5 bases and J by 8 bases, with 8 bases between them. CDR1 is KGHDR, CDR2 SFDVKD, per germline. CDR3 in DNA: TGTGCCACCAGTGCAGGGGAAGGCTACACCTTC. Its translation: CATSAGEGYTF.

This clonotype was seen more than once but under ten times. CDR3 bases: TGTGCCACCAGCAGAGATACACTAGCGGGGGGGGATACGCAGTATTTT. Amino acid sequence: CATSRDTLAGGDTQYF. The rearrangement joins TRBV15 to TRBJ2-3, with 13 bases aligning to TRBD2. The length of the CDR3 is 16 residues. V gave up 0 bases and J gave up 6 bases; unmatched junction bases: 3. Per the germline V gene, CDR1 is LNHNV and CDR2 is YYDKDF (reference sequence).

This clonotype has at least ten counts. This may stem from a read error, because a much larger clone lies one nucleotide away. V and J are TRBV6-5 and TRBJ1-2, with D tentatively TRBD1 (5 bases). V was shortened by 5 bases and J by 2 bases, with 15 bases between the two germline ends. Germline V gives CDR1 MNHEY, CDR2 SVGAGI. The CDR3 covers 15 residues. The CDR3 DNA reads TGTGCCAGCAGTCACAGACAGACGATGAACTATGGCTACACCTTC. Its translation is CASSHRQTMNYGYTF.